The 10 T cell receptor delta chains listed next were all sequenced from one sample in a study of delta chains in infants with herpesvirus infections. Reverse transcription of PBMC RNA used primers specific for the gamma and delta chains. TCRdb applied CATT to the RT-PCR reads for clone calling. This table has approximately 1,500 delta-chain clones, about 7% appearing once. This specimen was peripheral blood, taken at time point 1 of longitudinal follow-up. All receptors derive from a human donor who was a Ugandan infant, either HIV-exposed or HIV-unexposed (not recorded which).

Judged by abundance, this clone is medium-sized. CDR3 residues: CAMREGLLHRLSCTGGCSKLIF. Here the CDR3 DNA reads TGTGCAATGAGAGAGGGCCTTCTACACCGACTCTCCTGTACTGGGGGATGCTCTAAACTCATCTTT. This chain joins TRAV14/DV4 and TRDJ1; 10 bases are shared with TRDD3. After removal of 0 bases from V and 7 bases from J, the junction contained 26 bases not matched to a gene. This CDR3 is 22 amino acids long. Germline V gene sequence: CDR1 TSDPSYG, CDR2 QGSYDQQN (reference sequence).

This clone was counted only a few times. A much larger clone lies one base from this, so it may be a read error. Other DNA sequences in the same sample also yield this CDR3. The rearrangement joins TRAV29/DV5 to TRDJ3, with no clear D. Germline V CDR1 and CDR2: NSMFDY, ISSIKDK. The CDR3 runs to 24 residues. V gave up 0 bases and J gave up 0 bases, with 31 bases separating them. The CDR3 sequence: CAASAGGVSITRQHSSWDTRQMFF. As DNA, the CDR3 is TGTGCAGCAAGCGCGGGCGGGGTTTCAATCACCCGTCAACATAGCTCCTGGGACACCCGACAGATGTTTTTC.

The rearrangement uses TRDV1 and TRDJ1, with 11 nucleotides matching TRDD3. This CDR3 region has 22 residues. V shed 1 base, J shed 0 bases, and the junction held 19 bases outside the gene matches. The V gene's germline CDR1 is TSWWSYY and CDR2 QGS. CDR3 amino acids: CALGEHLPTPLLGDKYTDKLIF. In DNA form, the CDR3 reads TGTGCTCTTGGGGAACATCTTCCTACTCCTTTACTGGGGGATAAGTACACCGATAAACTCATCTTT.

By sample fraction, this clone is medium-sized. This chain links TRDV1 with TRDJ1; D possibly uses TRDD2 or TRDD3 (7 bases each). Trimming cost V 1 base and J 0 bases, with 33 bases left between them. Germline-derived CDR1 and CDR2 are TSWWSYY and QGS. CDR3 length equals 23 residues. The CDR3: CALGEPKAFLGYWGNLYTDKLIF. In DNA form, the CDR3 reads TGTGCTCTTGGGGAACCGAAGGCCTTCCTCGGCTACTGGGGAAACTTGTACACCGATAAACTCATCTTT.

Remarks on this clone: This clone may be a read error of a much larger clone one base away. The rearrangement joins TRAV29/DV5 to TRDJ1; 9 bases are shared with TRDD2. Germline V gene lookup returns CDR1 NSMFDY and CDR2 ISSIKDK. The CDR3 is 21 residues long. The chain's CDR3 is CAATVHLPTNWGTSYTEKLIF. The CDR3 DNA sequence: TGTGCAGCAACCGTCCACCTTCCTACGAATTGGGGGACATCGTACACCGAAAAACTCATCTTT.

This clone is deemed medium-sized. The CDR3 nucleotides read TGTGCTCTTGGGGAAGACGGGGGATACACCCCGGCCAGCACCGATAAACTCATCTTT. This translates into CALGEDGGYTPASTDKLIF. V and J are TRDV1 and TRDJ1; 9 nucleotides line up with TRDD3. V shed 2 bases, J shed 1 base, and the junction held 14 bases outside the gene matches. CDR3 length: 19 residues. Germline V gene lookup returns CDR1 TSWWSYY and CDR2 QGS.

Concerning this clone itself: A much more abundant neighbour one base away suggests this may be a read error. This chain uses TRDV2 with TRDJ1, with D maybe TRDD3 (6 bases). Germline V gene sequence: CDR1 GEAIGNYY, CDR2 EKD. The V end was cut by 0 bases, the J end by 0 bases, with 10 bases between. The CDR3 consists of 15 residues. This CDR3 reads CACDTCTGYTDKLIF. Written as DNA, the CDR3 is TGTGCCTGTGACACCTGTACTGGGTACACCGATAAACTCATCTTT.

This clone is judged medium-sized (0.01 to 0.1%). The chain carries TRDV1 and TRDJ1, with D maybe TRDD2 (5 bases). Germline values: CDR1 TSWWSYY, CDR2 QGS. This CDR3 has 20 amino acids. The V end was cut by 0 bases, the J end by 0 bases, with 23 bases between. DNA for the CDR3: TGTGCTCTTGGGGAACTTTCCTCAAAGCCCCGGTTTTTGTACACCGATAAACTCATCTTT. Its protein product is CALGELSSKPRFLYTDKLIF.

Relative to its sample, this clone is large. The genes are TRDV1 and TRDJ1, with TRDD2 as a possible D gene (5 bases). Germline loops: CDR1 TSWWSYY, CDR2 QGS. V lost 5 bases and J lost 4, with 20 bases in between. The CDR3 sequence is 16 residues long. The CDR3 DNA follows: TGTGCTCTTGGGCCACCGGCCCTCCTATTTATCGATAAACTCATCTTT. Its translation: CALGPPALLFIDKLIF.

This clone was detected only a few times. The DNA of the CDR3 is TGTGCTTATAGGAGCCCTAACTATATTGAGCGGGGAGGGACCGATAAACTCATCTTT. Translation: CAYRSPNYIERGGTDKLIF. This chain joins TRAV38-2/DV8 and TRDJ1; D possibly corresponds to TRDD3 (5 bases). Here the J gene was assigned by germline matching of the DNA, as TCRdb has none. With 1 base removed from V and 2 bases from J, the gap between germline ends came to 24 bases. Germline CDR1 TSESDYY, CDR2 QEAYKQQN. CDR3 length: 19 amino acids.